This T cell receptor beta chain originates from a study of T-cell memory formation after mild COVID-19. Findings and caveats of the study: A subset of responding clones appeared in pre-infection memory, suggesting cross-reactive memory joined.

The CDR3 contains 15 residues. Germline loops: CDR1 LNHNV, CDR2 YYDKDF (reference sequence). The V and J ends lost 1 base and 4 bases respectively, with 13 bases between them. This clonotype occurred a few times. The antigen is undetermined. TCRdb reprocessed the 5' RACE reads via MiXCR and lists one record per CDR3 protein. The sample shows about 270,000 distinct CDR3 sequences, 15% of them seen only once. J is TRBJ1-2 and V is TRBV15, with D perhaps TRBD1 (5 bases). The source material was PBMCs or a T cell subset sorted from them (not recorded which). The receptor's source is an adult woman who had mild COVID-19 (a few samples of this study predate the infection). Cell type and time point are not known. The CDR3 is CATSRGDGAVYGYTF. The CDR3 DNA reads TGTGCCACCAGCAGAGGGGATGGGGCAGTCTATGGCTACACCTTC.